The 22 T cell receptor beta chains reported below all come from one sample, sequenced in a study of T cell repertoires in cytomegalovirus infection. In TCRdb, the reads were re-called with MiXCR into one record per CDR3 protein. The repertoire consists of hundreds of thousands of distinct CDR3 sequences, with about 33% occurring once and the leading ten covering roughly 15%. Antigen specificity for these receptors is unknown. Material: cultured PBMCs, obtained from culture after CMV antigen stimulation. These receptors all come from a human donor in good health (CMV status not recorded). Some clones in this sample may be carry-over from other donors' samples.

J is TRBJ1-1 and V is TRBV5-6; D is possibly TRBD1 (6 bases). With 0 bases removed from V and 8 bases from J, the gap between germline ends came to 14 bases. The V gene's germline CDR1 is SGHDT and CDR2 YYEEEE. The CDR3 contains 14 residues. The CDR3: CASSLGGTGPEAFF. CDR3 coding DNA: TGTGCCAGCAGCTTGGGGGGTACAGGGCCCGAAGCTTTCTTT.

This clonotype was counted only a few times. The chain recombines TRBV28 with TRBJ2-2, with TRBD1 matching over 9 bases. The germline V gene has CDR1 MDHEN and CDR2 SYDVKM. Trimming at V came to 6 bases and at J to 5 bases, leaving 7 bases not matched to a gene. This CDR3 has 15 residues. The CDR3 nucleotides read TGTGCCAGCAGCCCCGGGACAGGGTATACCGGGGAGCTGTTTTTT. Residues: CASSPGTGYTGELFF. Full variable domain (outside the CDR3, taken from reference TRBV28 and TRBJ2-2): DVKVTQSSRYLVKRTGEKVFLECVQDMDHENMFWYRQDPGLGLRLIYFSYDVKMKEKGDIPEGYSVSREKKERFSLILESASTNQTSMYLCASSPGTGYTGELFFGEGSRLTVL.

This clonotype was counted ten times or more. V and J are TRBV7-2 and TRBJ2-7, with 7 bases matching TRBD2. Germline assignment: CDR1 SGHTA and CDR2 FQGNSA. The CDR3 runs 14 residues. V shed 5 bases and J 3 bases; nucleotides not matched to a gene: 7. The CDR3 spells CASSRPSGNYEQYF. DNA of the CDR3: TGTGCCAGCAGCCGTCCTAGCGGAAACTACGAGCAGTACTTC.

This clonotype came up many times. The V and J genes are TRBV7-2 and TRBJ2-2; no reliable D call. The CDR3 runs to 14 residues. Trimming cost V 5 bases and J 3 bases, with 10 bases left between them. CDR1 and CDR2 (germline): SGHTA, FQGNSA. The CDR3 DNA sequence: TGTGCCAGCAGCCTTAATAGCTACACCGGGGAGCTGTTTTTT. Amino acids: CASSLNSYTGELFF.

The V gene is TRBV2, the J gene TRBJ1-6; possibly TRBD1 for D (5 bases). Germline V gives CDR1 SNHLY, CDR2 FYNNEI. V lost 4 bases, J lost 6 bases, and 10 bases lay in between. The CDR3 extends over 14 amino acids. CDR3 DNA sequence: TGTGCCAGCAGTGTGGGACGGGCTAATTCACCCCTCCACTTT. Protein: CASSVGRANSPLHF.

This clonotype has at least ten counts. The rearrangement uses TRBV7-2 and TRBJ2-1; a possible D gene is TRBD2 (5 bases). The CDR3 contains 16 residues. The V and J ends lost 2 bases and 6 bases respectively, with 17 bases between them. Germline lookup yields CDR1 SGHTA and CDR2 FQGNSA. In DNA, the CDR3 is TGTGCCAGCAGCTTACTCGGTGTGGCTAGCAGCAATGAGCAGTTCTTC. It encodes CASSLLGVASSNEQFF.

As concerns this clonotype: One junction end does not reproduce the germline sequence, and a read error may be involved. J is TRBJ1-4 and V is TRBV7-7; 7 bases are a match to TRBD1. This CDR3 is built from 18 residues. Germline V gene sequence: CDR1 SSHAT, CDR2 FNYEAQ (reference sequence). CDR3 sequence: CASSGDSVGDGVHEKLFF. CDR3 nucleotide sequence: TGTGCTAGCAGCGGGGACAGCGTAGGAGATGGGGTCCATGAAAAACTGTTTTTT.

This clonotype came up a few times. V gene TRBV7-2 combines with J gene TRBJ2-3; D tentatively reads TRBD1 or TRBD2 (6 bases each). The V end lost 3 bases, the J end lost 7 bases, and 17 bases lay between the germline ends. Germline loops: CDR1 SGHTA, CDR2 FQGNSA. The CDR3 has 15 amino acids. The chain's CDR3 is CASSFARLGGNTQYF. The CDR3 region has the DNA TGTGCCAGCAGCTTCGCGAGACTAGGGGGAAATACGCAGTATTTT. The full variable domain, with the rest looked up from reference TRBV7-2 and TRBJ2-3, is GAGVSQSPSNKVTEKGKDVELRCDPISGHTALYWYRQSLGQGLEFLIYFQGNSAPDKSGLPSDRFSAERTGGSVSTLTIQRTQQEDSAVYLCASSFARLGGNTQYFGPGTRLTVL.

This chain links TRBV29-1 with TRBJ2-7; D call uncertain. Germline CDR1 reads SQVTM; CDR2 reads ANQGSEA. V lost 7 bases and J lost 5, with 12 bases in between. CDR3 length: 11 amino acids. The CDR3 region is CSALRINEQYF. CDR3 coding DNA: TGCAGCGCGTTGAGGATTAACGAGCAGTACTTC.

CDR3 DNA sequence: TGTGCCAGCAGCTTTAGCGGGAGCGAGAATGAGCAGTTCTTC. This encodes CASSFSGSENEQFF. J is TRBJ2-1 and V is TRBV7-2; 9 bases fit TRBD2. V dropped 3 bases and J dropped 7; count of bases not matched to a gene: 4. CDR1 is SGHTA and CDR2 is FQGNSA in the germline V gene. The CDR3 contains 14 residues.

In this sample, this clonotype turned up a few times. This sequence joins TRBV19 and TRBJ2-7; 7 positions agree with TRBD1. The germline V gene has CDR1 LNHDA and CDR2 SQIVND (reference sequence). This CDR3 is 14 amino acids long. Trimming removed 0 bases from V and 6 bases from J; junction bases left unmatched: 5. CDR3 in amino acids: CASSIDRDSSEQYF. CDR3 nucleotides: TGTGCCAGTAGTATAGATCGGGACAGCTCCGAGCAGTACTTC. Full variable domain (outside the CDR3, taken from reference TRBV19 and TRBJ2-7): DGGITQSPKYLFRKEGQNVTLSCEQNLNHDAMYWYRQDPGQGLRLIYYSQIVNDFQKGDIAEGYSVSREKKESFPLTVTSAQKNPTAFYLCASSIDRDSSEQYFGPGTRLTVT.

In this sample, this clonotype turned up many times. The V gene is TRBV20-1, the J gene TRBJ2-3; the D gene is possibly TRBD1 (7 bases). The CDR3 has 15 amino acids. In germline, CDR1 is DFQATT, CDR2 SNEGSKA (reference sequence). The V and J ends lost 6 bases and 3 bases respectively, with 19 bases between them. The CDR3 nucleotides are TGCAGTGCGACGTCCCCGGCAGGGGGGACAGATACGCAGTATTTT. Translated, it gives CSATSPAGGTDTQYF.

The CDR3 coding sequence is TGTGCCAGTAGCAGCGGGAGGGCCGCGTATTTT. This gives the protein CASSSGRAAYF. This chain joins TRBV19 and TRBJ2-3, with 10 bases matching TRBD2. The V gene end was trimmed by 6 bases and the J gene end by 14 bases; junction bases not matched to a gene: 5. CDR1 is LNHDA and CDR2 is SQIVND in the germline V gene (reference sequence). The CDR3 totals 11 residues. Full variable domain (rest looked up from reference TRBV19 and TRBJ2-3): DGGITQSPKYLFRKEGQNVTLSCEQNLNHDAMYWYRQDPGQGLRLIYYSQIVNDFQKGDIAEGYSVSREKKESFPLTVTSAQKNPTAFYLCASSSGRAAYFGPGTRLTVL.

V gene TRBV11-2 combines with J gene TRBJ2-1; 7 positions match TRBD2. Germline CDR1 and CDR2: SGHAT and FQNNGV. CDR3 length equals 17 residues. V lost 0 bases to trimming and J lost 4 bases; unmatched junction nucleotides: 9. CDR3 bases: TGTGCCAGCAGCTTAGATCGGAGGACTAGTTGGTACAATGAGCAGTTCTTC. Amino acid sequence: CASSLDRRTSWYNEQFF.

The chain links TRBV19 to TRBJ2-5, with D tentatively TRBD2 (5 bases). Germline lookup yields CDR1 LNHDA and CDR2 SQIVND (reference sequence). V lost 10 bases to trimming and J lost 2 bases, with 29 bases between them. The CDR3 loop spans 18 amino acids. This CDR3 is CATHPGLRVQVGQETQYF. CDR3 nucleotides: TGTGCCACTCACCCAGGTTTGAGGGTCCAAGTAGGGCAAGAGACCCAGTACTTC.

The sample holds a few counts of this clonotype. The rearrangement links TRBV27 to TRBJ2-1, with 7 bases lining up with TRBD1. The J segment lost 5 bases and the V segment lost 0 bases, leaving 4 bases of the junction unmatched. Germline assignment: CDR1 MNHEY and CDR2 SMNVEV (reference sequence). This CDR3 has 15 residues. The CDR3 sequence is CASSLSGTVDNEQFF. CDR3 coding DNA: TGTGCCAGCAGTTTATCCGGGACAGTAGACAATGAGCAGTTCTTC.

J is TRBJ1-3 and V is TRBV7-2, with D unresolved. This CDR3 is built from 15 residues. Germline V gives CDR1 SGHTA, CDR2 FQGNSA. V dropped 5 bases and J dropped 4 bases, with 15 bases sitting between them. The CDR3 coding sequence is TGTGCCAGCAGCAGAAATGCGAGCCCCGGAAACACCATATATTTT. Translating it yields CASSRNASPGNTIYF.

This clonotype was found a few times. The CDR3 nucleotides read TGTGCCAGCAGTCCGGAGTCACAGGGGCCAGAGACCCAGTACTTC. Translation gives CASSPESQGPETQYF. The V and J genes are TRBV7-2 and TRBJ2-5, with TRBD1 matching over 7 bases. From germline, CDR1 is SGHTA and CDR2 FQGNSA. The CDR3 covers 15 residues. Germline trimming cut 6 bases from V and 4 bases from J; bases unmatched to any gene: 11.

Only a few counts were recorded for this clonotype. The rearrangement joins TRBV7-2 to TRBJ2-3, with TRBD2 as a possible D gene (6 bases). The germline V and J ends were trimmed by 5 bases and 6 bases, with 18 bases remaining between them. Germline CDR1 and CDR2: SGHTA and FQGNSA. This CDR3 contains 15 residues. The CDR3 reads CASSLGGSGSDTQYF. CDR3 DNA sequence: TGTGCCAGCAGCCTAGGAGGTAGCGGCTCCGATACGCAGTATTTT.

The chain couples TRBV7-2 to TRBJ2-1, with D unresolved. The V gene lost 6 bases and the J gene lost 6 bases, with 6 bases spanning the gap. The CDR3 loop spans 11 amino acids. Germline values: CDR1 SGHTA, CDR2 FQGNSA. The CDR3 DNA is TGTGCCAGCAGTACTCCCAATGAGCAGTTCTTC. Amino acids: CASSTPNEQFF. Together with reference TRBV7-2 and TRBJ2-1, the CDR3 gives the full variable domain: GAGVSQSPSNKVTEKGKDVELRCDPISGHTALYWYRQSLGQGLEFLIYFQGNSAPDKSGLPSDRFSAERTGGSVSTLTIQRTQQEDSAVYLCASSTPNEQFFGPGTRLTVL.

V gene TRBV7-6 combines with J gene TRBJ2-7, with 7 nucleotides matching TRBD2. V lost 0 bases, J lost 2 bases, and 4 bases stayed unmatched. The V gene's germline CDR1 is SGHVS and CDR2 FNYEAQ. The CDR3 loop spans 15 amino acids. The CDR3 loop reads CASSLAPGRAYEQYF. The DNA of the CDR3 is TGTGCCAGCAGCTTAGCGCCTGGGAGGGCCTACGAGCAGTACTTC.

The chain uses TRBV9 and TRBJ1-1; D gene uncertain. V was cut by 0 bases and J by 1 base, with 10 bases left in between. CDR1 is SGDLS and CDR2 is YYNGEE in the germline V gene. This CDR3 spans 15 amino acids. The CDR3 bases are TGTGCCAGCAGCGTAGCCGTCTCGGGGAACACTGAAGCTTTCTTT. It yields the protein CASSVAVSGNTEAFF.